The rows below give T cell receptor beta chains drawn from one sample of a study of Ad26.COV2.S vaccination and SARS-CoV-2 variants. Data came from immunoSEQ multiplex PCR; TCRdb stores just in-frame clones and leaves some out. This sample has more than 400,000 clones, with 80% to 95% found just once. The material was peripheral blood, obtained in a trial of Ad26.COV2.S vaccine versus placebo. Source of these receptors: a person aged 18-65 years who received the Ad26.COV2.S COVID-19 vaccine or a placebo. The CDR3 runs from the conserved cysteine through the conserved F or W. A D gene is named only where the DNA matches it firmly. Clone size, where shown, is once, few, many, or a class for clones that have expanded.

D: TRBD1
V: TRBV6-6
size: NA
J: TRBJ1-2
DNA: TGTGCCAGCAGCCCCGGGACAGGGGGGATGGGTGGCTACACCTTC
CDR3: CASSPGTGGMGGYTF

D: NA
V: TRBV3-1/TRBV3-2
size: NA
J: TRBJ2-1
DNA: TGTGCCAGCAGCCAAGCAATCCATAGCCACCCTTCGAGCTCCTACAATGAGCAGTTCTTC
CDR3: CASSQAIHSHPSSSYNEQFF

D: NA
V: TRBV9
size: NA
J: TRBJ2-5
DNA: TGTGCCAGCAGCGTCGGGACCCCGACCGGGTCCCAGTACTTC
CDR3: CASSVGTPTGSQYF

D: TRBD2
V: TRBV7-6
size: NA
J: TRBJ2-2
DNA: TGTGCCAGCAGCCCTACGGGAGGGGGGACCGGGGAGCTGTTTTTT
CDR3: CASSPTGGGTGELFF

D: NA
V: TRBV28
size: NA
J: TRBJ1-5
DNA: TGTGCCAGCAGTTTCAGAACAGGAGTAGACAATCAGCCCCAGCATTTT
CDR3: CASSFRTGVDNQPQHF

D: NA
V: TRBV6-5
size: NA
J: TRBJ2-7
DNA: TGTGCCAGCAGAATACAGGGATCCGGTTCCTACGAGCAGTACTTC
CDR3: CASRIQGSGSYEQYF

D: TRBD2
V: TRBV5-1
size: NA
J: TRBJ2-2
DNA: TGCGCCAGCAGCTTAGCGGGGTCGAACACCGGGGAGCTGTTTTTT
CDR3: CASSLAGSNTGELFF

D: NA
V: TRBV4-3
size: NA
J: TRBJ2-1
DNA: TGCGCCAGCAGCCAAGAAACAGGTCTGGATGAGCAGTTCTTC
CDR3: CASSQETGLDEQFF

D: TRBD2
V: TRBV7-2
size: NA
J: TRBJ2-1
DNA: TGTGCCAGCAGCTCGCCGGGACTAGCGGGGGGCAGCTCCTACAATGAGCAGTTCTTC
CDR3: CASSSPGLAGGSSYNEQFF

D: NA
V: TRBV12-5
size: NA
J: TRBJ2-1
DNA: TGTGCTAGTGGTTTGACACCCAACAATGAGCAGTTCTTC
CDR3: CASGLTPNNEQFF

D: NA
V: TRBV7-2
size: few
J: TRBJ1-3
DNA: TGTGCCAGCAGCGACAGGCCGTCTGGAAACACCATATATTTT
CDR3: CASSDRPSGNTIYF